Sequencing of this T cell receptor (beta chain) was carried out in a study of diagnostic markers for celiac disease (dated by TCRdb to between 2020 and 2021). The cysteine opens and the phenylalanine closes a CDR3 of 13 amino acids. The record lacks a DNA sequence. Its frequency places this clonotype as medium-sized (0.01 to 0.1%); no count is recorded. Its antigen remains unidentified. The instrument was an Illumina MiSeq. Reprocessed by TCRdb, the reads give a single entry per CDR3 protein sequence, without DNA. The sample's own table lists about 1,500 distinct CDR3 sequences. Jointly, the top ten make up roughly 15% of the sample.

The sequence was obtained from a human donor. This receptor chain uses TRBV12-3 or TRBV12-4 and TRBJ2-7; the D gene TCRdb calls, TRBD2, cannot be checked with no DNA. The source material was either unsorted cells or a sorted T cell fraction (not recorded which). The CDR3 protein: CASSLGPTYEQYF.